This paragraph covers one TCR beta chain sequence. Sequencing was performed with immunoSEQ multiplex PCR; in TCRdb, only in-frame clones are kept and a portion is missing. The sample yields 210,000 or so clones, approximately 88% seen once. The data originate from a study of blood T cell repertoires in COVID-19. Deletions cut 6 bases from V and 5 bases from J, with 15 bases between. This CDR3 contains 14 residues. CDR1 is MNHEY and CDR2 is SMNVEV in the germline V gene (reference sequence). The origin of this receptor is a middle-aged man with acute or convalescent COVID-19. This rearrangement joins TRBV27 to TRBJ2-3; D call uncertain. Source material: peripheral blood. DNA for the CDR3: TGTGCCAGCAGCGGGTGGAGAAGTGGAGATACGCAGTATTTT. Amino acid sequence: CASSGWRSGDTQYF.